This T cell receptor beta chain was recorded in a study of blood T cell repertoires in COVID-19. Turning to the study itself: COVID-19 samples from acute and convalescent phases originated in the United States, Italy and Spain. Nucleic acid was either cDNA or gDNA, and it came from T cells, B-cell-depleted T cells, or PBMCs.

Clones were sequenced by immunoSEQ multiplex PCR, and TCRdb holds only the in-frame ones, with some missing. The sample records under 150,000 clones, 85% being singletons. Trimming left V 5 bases short and J 9 bases short, with 18 bases between. Per germline, CDR1 SGHRS and CDR2 YFSETQ. This CDR3 region has 14 residues. The chain uses TRBV5-1 and TRBJ2-1, with D possibly TRBD2 on 6 matching bases. The source of this sequence is a middle-aged man with acute or convalescent COVID-19. Sequencing was done on a sample of peripheral blood. DNA of the CDR3: TGCGCCAGCAGTAGCATGGGGCAGGGAGGTGAGCAGTTCTTC. Residues: CASSSMGQGGEQFF.